What follows are 21 T cell receptor beta chains derived from one specimen sequenced in a study of prognosis after radiotherapy for stage I lung cancer. By two-round multiplex PCR, the TCR beta CDR3 was amplified from genomic DNA. First-round PCR, the initial amplification, used primers specific to each TRBV and TRBJ gene. TCRdb itself ran the multiplex PCR reads through MiXCR, one entry per CDR3 protein. The sample has tens of thousands of distinct CDR3 sequences, about a third seen once. This material consisted of PBMCs, taken before or after stereotactic body radiation therapy (not recorded which). Receptors were obtained from a donor over 45 with non-small cell lung cancer.

Of note for this clonotype: The likely explanation is a read error, given a far larger clone one base away. This rearrangement joins TRBV6-9 to TRBJ1-2; no firm D call. Trimming shortened V by 3 bases and J by 6 bases, and 20 bases separated the two germline ends. The germline V gene has CDR1 MNHGY and CDR2 SVAAGI. This CDR3 contains 16 residues. This CDR3 reads CASSYSVAGSSHGYTF. The DNA of the CDR3 is TGTGCCAGCAGTTACTCCGTCGCGGGCAGTTCCCATGGCTACACCTTC.

The chain is built from TRBV7-2 and TRBJ2-5; D remains unclear. Germline CDR1 and CDR2: SGHTA and FQGNSA. The CDR3 is 13 residues long. Trimming stripped 5 bases from V and 9 bases from J, with 16 bases between. Written as DNA, the CDR3 is TGTGCCAGCAGCGTACTTCACCGGTATTCCCAGTACTTC. This sequence encodes CASSVLHRYSQYF.

The genes are TRBV20-1 and TRBJ2-2, with D unclear. The CDR3 runs to 14 residues. The V gene's germline CDR1 is DFQATT and CDR2 SNEGSKA (reference sequence). V was cut by 3 bases and J by 9 bases, with 17 bases left in between. CDR3 protein: CSASCKRVAWELFF. For the CDR3, the DNA is TGCAGTGCTAGTTGTAAACGGGTCGCCTGGGAGCTGTTTTTT.

Of note for this clonotype: This likely traces to a read error, being one base from a far larger clone. V gene TRBV6-2 or TRBV6-3 combines with J gene TRBJ1-1; D is unresolved. The V gene's germline CDR1 is MNHEY and CDR2 SVGEGT. The CDR3 extends over 12 amino acids. The CDR3 sequence is CASRREGTEPFF. CDR3 DNA sequence: TGTGCCAGCAGAAGGGAAGGCACTGAACCTTTCTTT.

This clonotype was counted ten times or more. V is TRBV7-2 and J is TRBJ2-1; 15 nucleotides agree with TRBD2. Losses at the gene ends were 4 bases for V and 6 bases for J; bases not matched to a gene: 1. The germline CDR1 and CDR2 sequences are SGHTA and FQGNSA. The CDR3 totals 15 residues. CDR3 sequence (DNA): TGTGCCAGCAGCTCGGGACTAGCGGGAGGCAATGAGCAGTTCTTC. Translating it yields CASSSGLAGGNEQFF.

A word on this clonotype: This could be a read error, since a much larger clone is one nucleotide away. The chain links TRBV6-5 to TRBJ1-2; D is ambiguous. CDR3 length: 14 residues. CDR1 is MNHEY and CDR2 is SVGAGI in the germline V gene. Between the trimmed V and J ends, which lost 0 bases and 4 bases, there was a span of 9 bases. The CDR3, as DNA: TGTGCCAGCAGTTACTCACGGGCCAGCTATGGCTACACCTTC. It is translated as CASSYSRASYGYTF.

A word on this clonotype: A read error may explain this, as a much larger clone is one base away. The chain couples TRBV5-4 to TRBJ2-7; 7 positions agree with TRBD2. This CDR3 comprises 15 residues. Trimming at V came to 5 bases and at J to 7 bases, leaving 15 bases not matched to a gene. The germline CDR1 and CDR2 sequences are SGHNT and YYREEE (reference sequence). In nucleotides, the CDR3 is TGTGCCAGCAGACGGGAGGTGGCAGCCTTCCCGGAGCAGTACTTC. It yields the protein CASRREVAAFPEQYF.

This clonotype was seen many times. This rearrangement joins TRBV7-9 to TRBJ2-1; TRBD1 matches 7 bases. The CDR3 consists of 14 residues. Trimming took 3 bases from V and 13 from J; bases not matched to a gene: 12. Germline assignment: CDR1 SEHNR and CDR2 FQNEAQ (reference sequence). The CDR3 bases are TGTGCCAGCAGCTTGGCCAAGAGGGGGCCGAATCAGTTCTTC. Protein product: CASSLAKRGPNQFF.

To note about this clonotype: At one boundary the junction diverges from the germline segment, which might be a read error. The rearrangement uses TRBV5-5 and TRBJ2-6; perhaps TRBD1 as D (5 bases). The CDR3 spans 15 residues. In germline, CDR1 is SGHKS, CDR2 YYEKEE (reference sequence). CDR3 sequence: CASGPTGSGANFLTF. CDR3 in DNA: TGTGCCAGCGGCCCCACTGGCTCTGGGGCCAACTTCCTGACTTTC.

This clonotype came up many times. This chain connects TRBV5-1 to TRBJ2-1; D is perhaps TRBD2 (5 bases). Trimming left V 4 bases short and J 6 bases short, with 14 bases between. CDR1 is SGHRS and CDR2 is YFSETQ in the germline V gene. The CDR3 totals 14 residues. In DNA form, the CDR3 reads TGCGCCAGCAGCCGTGAGGGCCCCCGCAATGAGCAGTTCTTC. This translates into CASSREGPRNEQFF. The full variable domain, completed using reference TRBV5-1 and TRBJ2-1, is KAGVTQTPRYLIKTRGQQVTLSCSPISGHRSVSWYQQTPGQGLQFLFEYFSETQRNKGNFPGRFSGRQFSNSRSEMNVSTLELGDSALYLCASSREGPRNEQFFGPGTRLTVL.

V and J are TRBV5-1 and TRBJ2-2, with 9 bases fitting TRBD1. J lost 3 bases, V lost 2 bases, and 2 bases had no gene match. CDR1 SGHRS and CDR2 YFSETQ come from the germline V gene. The CDR3 length is 15 residues. The CDR3 loop is CASSFRTGDTGELFF. CDR3 nucleotide sequence: TGCGCCAGCAGCTTTCGGACAGGGGACACCGGGGAGCTGTTTTTT.

To note about this clonotype: Germline is not matched at one junction end, which may reflect a read error. V gene TRBV5-1 combines with J gene TRBJ1-2; D gene ambiguous. The CDR3 totals 15 residues. Germline V gene lookup returns CDR1 SGHRS and CDR2 YFSETQ. CDR3 protein: CASSLGWGDYYCYTF. CDR3 sequence (DNA): TGCGCCAGCAGCTTGGGGTGGGGAGATTACTATTGCTACACCTTC.

This clonotype was observed many times. The chain is built from TRBV5-1 and TRBJ1-2; D gene ambiguous. The length of the CDR3 is 14 residues. CDR1 and CDR2 from the germline V gene are SGHRS and YFSETQ. V shed 2 bases and J shed 0 bases, with 8 bases lying between them. CDR3 in DNA: TGCGCCAGCAGCTTAGACACGCCTAACTATGGCTACACCTTC. Protein product: CASSLDTPNYGYTF. The full variable domain, with the rest looked up from reference TRBV5-1 and TRBJ1-2, is KAGVTQTPRYLIKTRGQQVTLSCSPISGHRSVSWYQQTPGQGLQFLFEYFSETQRNKGNFPGRFSGRQFSNSRSEMNVSTLELGDSALYLCASSLDTPNYGYTFGSGTRLTVV.

As concerns this clonotype: One end of the junction fails to match germline, which may point to a read error. This chain links TRBV7-8 with TRBJ2-1; no clear D. Germline assignment: CDR1 SGHVS and CDR2 FQNEAQ. The CDR3 is 15 amino acids. The CDR3 protein is CASILGPRAYNEQFF. CDR3 nucleotides: TGTGCCAGCATCTTAGGGCCCCGTGCATACAATGAGCAGTTCTTC.

At least ten counts were recorded for this clonotype. The J gene is TRBJ2-7, the V gene TRBV30; 9 nucleotides align to TRBD2. V shed 1 base and J 3 bases; nucleotides not matched to a gene: 7. The CDR3 has 15 amino acids. Germline CDR1 and CDR2: GTSNPN and SVGIG (reference sequence). This CDR3 reads CAWSEGAGGRYEQYF. As DNA, the CDR3 is TGTGCCTGGAGTGAAGGAGCGGGAGGCCGCTACGAGCAGTACTTC.

The rearrangement links TRBV27 to TRBJ2-3; D is perhaps TRBD1 (6 bases). This CDR3 has 15 residues. Trimming removed 6 bases at V and 7 bases at J, with 20 bases between. Germline V CDR1 and CDR2: MNHEY, SMNVEV (reference sequence). The CDR3 sequence: CASSLDDRRTYTQYF. The CDR3 region has the DNA TGTGCCAGCAGCTTAGACGACAGGAGGACATATACGCAGTATTTT.

A note on this clonotype: The junction departs from the called germline gene at one end, perhaps through a read error. CDR3 sequence (DNA): TGTGCCAGCGGTTTAAGCCCGCAGGGTGGCGGCTACACCTTC. Translation: CASGLSPQGGGYTF. The rearrangement joins TRBV12-3 or TRBV12-4 to TRBJ1-2, with D tentatively TRBD1 (5 bases). CDR3 length: 14 amino acids.

There are many counts of this clonotype. The J gene is TRBJ2-1, the V gene TRBV13; D remains unclear. In germline, CDR1 is PRHDT, CDR2 FYEKMQ (reference sequence). Trimming cost V 8 bases and J 1 base, with 9 bases left between them. This CDR3 comprises 13 residues. In DNA, the CDR3 is TGTGCCAGCGGCCGGTTATCCTACAATGAGCAGTTCTTC. Its protein is CASGRLSYNEQFF.

A word on this clonotype: At one of its ends the junction is not consistent with the germline gene, which may arise from a read error. The chain uses TRBV3-1 and TRBJ2-5; no clear D. Germline V gene lookup returns CDR1 LGHDT and CDR2 YNNKEL (reference sequence). The CDR3 consists of 16 residues. The CDR3 sequence is CASIQGYGSIQETQYF. In DNA form, the CDR3 reads TGTGCCAGCATCCAAGGGTACGGGTCCATCCAAGAGACCCAGTACTTC.

To note about this clonotype: This likely traces to a read error, being one base from a far larger clone. CDR3 region: CSARVAPFAGGNYEQYF. Here the CDR3 DNA reads TGCAGTGCTAGAGTCGCCCCTTTCGCGGGAGGTAACTACGAGCAGTACTTC. The rearrangement links TRBV20-1 to TRBJ2-5; 8 bases fit TRBD2. The closer fit of TRBJ2-7 to the DNA end suggests the J call may be wrong. Germline assignment: CDR1 DFQATT and CDR2 SNEGSKA (reference sequence). This CDR3 is 17 amino acids long.

Note on this clonotype: A much larger clone differs by one base, so this may be a read error. This chain joins TRBV4-3 and TRBJ2-1; no firm D call. The length of the CDR3 is 14 residues. The germline V gene encodes CDR1 LGHNA and CDR2 YSLEER. The ends were cut back, 2 bases at V and 3 bases at J, with 8 bases in the middle. CDR3 in amino acids: CASSQYGGYNEQFF. CDR3 sequence (DNA): TGCGCCAGCAGCCAATATGGTGGCTACAATGAGCAGTTCTTC.